The 20 T cell receptor beta chains reported below all come from one sample, sequenced in a study of radiotherapy plus CTLA-4 blockade in lung cancer. Produced via immunoSEQ multiplex PCR; TCRdb's table is partial and in-frame only. Of roughly 100,000 clones detected, more than 70% appear once; the ten largest clones hold 2.4%. The sample consisted of peripheral blood, taken from a patient treated with radiotherapy plus ipilimumab. Source of these receptors: a human donor with non-small cell lung cancer that progressed on radiotherapy plus ipilimumab. Some clones in this sample may be carry-over from other donors' samples.

This clone was seen just once. The chain joins TRBV4-2 to TRBJ1-3; D possibly corresponds to TRBD1 (5 bases). From germline, CDR1 is LGHNA and CDR2 YNFKEQ. The CDR3 loop spans 17 amino acids. Trimming left V 1 base short and J 0 bases short, with 13 bases between. CDR3 DNA: TGTGCCAGCAGCCAAGGATTTCGGGGGTCCTCTGGAAACACCATATATTTT. It specifies CASSQGFRGSSGNTIYF.

The chain joins TRBV5-5 to TRBJ1-5; tentatively, D is TRBD1 (6 bases). The V end lost 3 bases, the J end lost 0 bases, and 13 bases lay between the germline ends. This CDR3 has 16 amino acids. CDR1 is SGHKS, CDR2 YYEKEE, per germline (reference sequence). The CDR3 protein is CASSWGTPSSNQPQHF. The CDR3 DNA follows: TGTGCCAGCAGCTGGGGGACACCGTCTAGCAATCAGCCCCAGCATTTT. The variable domain in full, completed from reference TRBV5-5 and TRBJ1-5, reads DAGVTQSPTHLIKTRGQQVTLRCSPISGHKSVSWYQQVLGQGPQFIFQYYEKEERGRGNFPDRFSARQFPNYSSELNVNALLLGDSALYLCASSWGTPSSNQPQHFGDGTRLSIL.

The CDR3, as DNA: TGTGCCAGCAGCCAGCAGGGACTAGCGGGGGGCGGGGAGCTGTTTTTT. Amino acid sequence: CASSQQGLAGGGELFF. The J gene is TRBJ2-2, the V gene TRBV4-2; 15 bases are shared with TRBD2. The CDR3 is 16 amino acids. J gave up 7 bases and V 3 bases, and 3 bases lay outside the gene matches. Germline V gene data show CDR1 as LGHNA and CDR2 as YNFKEQ.

This rearrangement joins TRBV5-6 to TRBJ1-4; 7 bases match TRBD1. The junction had 11 bases not matched to a gene; V was cut back by 3 bases and J by 6 bases. In germline, CDR1 is SGHDT, CDR2 YYEEEE. This CDR3 region has 16 residues. CDR3 region: CASSSRQQGIHEKLFF. The DNA of the CDR3 is TGTGCCAGCAGCTCCAGGCAACAGGGGATCCATGAAAAACTGTTTTTT.

Note on this clone: A junction boundary mismatches the germline segment, possibly from a read error. The chain employs TRBV7-9 and TRBJ2-1; TRBD1 matches 10 bases. The CDR3 runs 16 residues. Germline V gene sequence: CDR1 SEHNR, CDR2 FQNEAQ (reference sequence). CDR3 sequence reads: CASNLPPGQGHNEQFF. CDR3 nucleotide sequence: TGTGCCAGCAACTTACCACCGGGACAGGGGCACAATGAGCAGTTCTTC.

The gene calls are TRBV5-3 and TRBJ1-4; no definite D call. TRBV5-3 is given ORF status, its function remaining uncertain. V lost 0 bases and J lost 5, with 11 bases in between. CDR3 length equals 15 residues. DNA of the CDR3: TGTGCCAGAAGCTTGGGGGAAAGGGCCAATGAAAAACTGTTTTTT. Protein: CARSLGERANEKLFF.

This clone was detected only once. This chain joins TRBV30 and TRBJ2-4, with 7 bases lining up with TRBD1. The V segment lost 2 bases and the J segment 6 bases; nucleotides outside the gene matches: 7. The CDR3 is 14 amino acids. Germline loops: CDR1 GTSNPN, CDR2 SVGIG (reference sequence). CDR3 nucleotide sequence: TGTGCCTGGAGTCCCGACAGGGTCGGAAACATTCAGTACTTC. Amino acids: CAWSPDRVGNIQYF.

The rearrangement links TRBV18 to TRBJ2-5; the D is unclear. V was cut by 0 bases and J by 7 bases, with 9 bases left in between. The V gene's germline CDR1 is KGHSH and CDR2 LQKENI. The CDR3 is made up of 13 amino acids. The CDR3 is CASSPPVPGTQYF. The DNA of the CDR3 is TGTGCCAGCTCACCACCTGTTCCGGGGACCCAGTACTTC.

The CDR3 protein is CASSFGTSGGNAGELFF. The CDR3 nucleotides read TGTGCCAGCAGCTTCGGGACTAGCGGGGGGAATGCCGGGGAGCTGTTTTTT. J is TRBJ2-2 and V is TRBV7-2, with 15 bases aligning to TRBD2. CDR1 and CDR2 from the germline V gene are SGHTA and FQGNSA. After removal of 3 bases from V and 6 bases from J, the junction contained 5 bases not matched to a gene. The CDR3 consists of 17 residues.

The chain employs TRBV2 and TRBJ2-5; D may match TRBD1 or TRBD2 (5 bases each). The germline CDR1 and CDR2 sequences are SNHLY and FYNNEI. V was pared by 1 base and J by 7 bases, with 16 bases between. The CDR3 is 15 amino acids. The CDR3 is CASSEVGRVGGTQYF. The DNA for the CDR3 is TGTGCCAGCAGTGAAGTAGGAAGAGTTGGGGGGACCCAGTACTTC.

This clone came up once. This chain joins TRBV4-2 and TRBJ2-7, with 9 positions matching TRBD1. The J segment lost 6 bases and the V segment lost 5 bases, leaving 5 bases of the junction unmatched. This CDR3 is 13 amino acids long. CDR1 LGHNA and CDR2 YNFKEQ come from the germline V gene. In nucleotides, the CDR3 is TGTGCCAGCAGCAGGGGACAGGGCCGCGAGCAGTACTTC. Protein: CASSRGQGREQYF.

The V and J genes are TRBV2 and TRBJ1-1, with D hard to call. CDR1 is SNHLY and CDR2 is FYNNEI in the germline V gene. Trimming shortened V by 6 bases and J by 1 base, and 3 bases separated the two germline ends. The CDR3 loop spans 11 amino acids. In DNA, the CDR3 is TGTGCCAGCAGAGAGAACACTGAAGCTTTCTTT. This codes for CASRENTEAFF.

The chain joins TRBV5-1 to TRBJ1-5; 11 bases align to TRBD1. Germline CDR1 reads SGHRS; CDR2 reads YFSETQ. Germline trimming cut 3 bases from V and 5 bases from J; bases unmatched to any gene: 1. The CDR3 has 14 amino acids. In DNA form, the CDR3 reads TGCGCCAGCAGCTCGGGACAGGGGGATCAGCCCCAGCATTTT. It specifies CASSSGQGDQPQHF.

The CDR3 nucleotides read TGTGCCTGGAGTGTAGTTACGGTAAACATATATTTT. Encoded protein: CAWSVVTVNIYF. The J gene is TRBJ1-3, the V gene TRBV30; no clear D. Germline values: CDR1 GTSNPN, CDR2 SVGIG (reference sequence). V lost 0 bases to trimming and J lost 12 bases, with 12 bases between them. The CDR3 consists of 12 residues.

V gene TRBV25-1 combines with J gene TRBJ2-5, with D possibly matching TRBD1 (6 bases). Germline values: CDR1 MGHDK, CDR2 SYGVNS. The CDR3 spans 14 residues. Trimming shortened V by 4 bases and J by 4 bases, and 13 bases separated the two germline ends. The CDR3 is CASSATGFGETQYF. The CDR3 DNA follows: TGTGCCAGCAGTGCAACAGGGTTTGGAGAGACCCAGTACTTC.

The gene calls are TRBV5-1 and TRBJ2-1; 9 nucleotides align to TRBD1. The CDR3 is 17 amino acids. From germline, CDR1 is SGHRS and CDR2 YFSETQ. Germline trimming cut 2 bases from V and 7 bases from J; bases unmatched to any gene: 13. CDR3 in DNA: TGCGCCAGCAGCTTACGAACCGGGACAGGGCCAGGTAATGAGCAGTTCTTC. Residues: CASSLRTGTGPGNEQFF.

V gene TRBV6-6 combines with J gene TRBJ1-1; 7 nucleotides agree with TRBD1. J lost 4 bases, V lost 7 bases, and 6 bases had no gene match. From germline, CDR1 is MNHNY and CDR2 SVGAGI (reference sequence). The CDR3 spans 13 residues. The CDR3 is CASILQGITEAFF. The DNA for the CDR3 is TGTGCCAGCATTCTACAGGGGATCACTGAAGCTTTCTTT.

Remarks on this clone: The same CDR3 also results from other DNA sequences found in this sample. The gene calls are TRBV4-2 and TRBJ2-3; no definite D call. In germline, CDR1 is LGHNA, CDR2 YNFKEQ. The V and J ends lost 0 bases and 6 bases respectively, with 4 bases between them. The CDR3 is 12 amino acids. CDR3 DNA: TGTGCCAGCAGCCAAGATCTTGATACGCAGTATTTT. It codes for CASSQDLDTQYF.

A single count supports this clone. The J gene is TRBJ2-7, the V gene TRBV19; unclear D gene. Trimming cost V 4 bases and J 2 bases, with 12 bases left between them. CDR3 length: 14 residues. CDR1 and CDR2 (germline): LNHDA, SQIVND (reference sequence). The CDR3 sequence is CASSRMGTTYEQYF. In DNA, the CDR3 is TGTGCCAGTAGTAGAATGGGTACTACCTACGAGCAGTACTTC.

The chain employs TRBV18 and TRBJ2-7, with a tentative D call TRBD1 (6 bases). Germline loops: CDR1 KGHSH, CDR2 LQKENI. V lost 0 bases and J lost 2, with 14 bases in between. The CDR3 runs to 16 residues. The CDR3 protein is CASSPPFGQSTYEQYF. The CDR3 region has the DNA TGTGCCAGCTCACCACCTTTCGGACAGAGTACCTACGAGCAGTACTTC.